The entry that follows covers one TCR beta chain sequence. The entry originates in a study of blood T cell repertoires in COVID-19. Study details: COVID-19 samples from acute and convalescent phases originated in the United States, Italy and Spain. PBMCs, B-cell-depleted T cells, or T cells were the source of the cDNA or gDNA that made up the material.

Followed over time, Seattle patients had been enrolled while infection was active. Germline V gene data show CDR1 as MNHEY and CDR2 as SMNVEV (reference sequence). V lost 6 bases to trimming and J lost 5 bases; unmatched junction nucleotides: 11. The CDR3 totals 15 residues. Authors' analysis steps: Reference gene primer amplification gave nucleated cell count estimates. Sequencing used immunoSEQ multiplex PCR; TCRdb keeps in-frame clones, though not all of them. V, J and clone size are those of that table, while D and trimming were read from the DNA. The sample shows tens of thousands of clones, approximately 80% of them seen only once.

V is TRBV27 and J is TRBJ1-1; 8 bases match TRBD1. Sequencing was carried out using peripheral blood. The receptor was isolated from a man aged 50 or older with COVID-19, enrolled during active disease. In DNA, the CDR3 is TGTGCCAGCAGGCAGGACAGGGCGGAAGGTACTGAAGCTTTCTTT. This codes for CASRQDRAEGTEAFF.